The 26 T cell receptor beta chains given below trace back to one sample, sequenced in a study of vaccination effects on CD4 cells after COVID-19. Before any sequencing was done, the ViraFEST assay used viral peptide pools to expand antigen-specific CD4+ T cells. Cultured cells yielded isolated CD4+ T cells after 10 to 11 days. Nobody among the vaccine recipients had prior SARS-CoV-2 infection (nucleocapsid antibodies were negative). For these receptors, no antigen is known. Assay used: immunoSEQ multiplex PCR; TCRdb lists only in-frame clones, some missing. Of roughly 67,000 clones in the sample, about 78% were seen once. The input for sequencing was CD4+ T cells from PBMCs cultured with SARS-CoV-2 spike peptides, taken before COVID-19 vaccination. These TCRs come from a human donor who received a COVID-19 vaccine.

The chain joins TRBV12-3 or TRBV12-4 to TRBJ2-5; tentatively, D is TRBD1 or TRBD2 (5 bases each). This CDR3 is 12 amino acids long. Trimming removed 5 bases at V and 4 bases at J, with 8 bases between. CDR3 sequence (DNA): TGTGCCAGCAGTCTGGGGGTAGAGACCCAGTACTTC. Translation gives CASSLGVETQYF.

The V gene is TRBV6-5, the J gene TRBJ1-4; a possible D gene is TRBD1 (5 bases). The germline gives CDR1 MNHEY, CDR2 SVGAGI. The CDR3 sequence is 12 residues long. The V end lost 6 bases, the J end lost 13 bases, and 15 bases lay between the germline ends. CDR3 residues: CASSVGTESLFF. The CDR3 region has the DNA TGTGCCAGCAGCGTCGGGACGGAGTCACTGTTTTTT.

The chain carries TRBV6-2 or TRBV6-3 and TRBJ1-5; tentative D call: TRBD1 (5 bases). This CDR3 spans 15 amino acids. Germline assignment: CDR1 MNHEY and CDR2 SVGEGT. The V gene lost 2 bases and the J gene lost 5 bases, with 13 bases spanning the gap. This CDR3 is CASSYRGDGDQPQHF. CDR3 bases: TGTGCCAGCAGTTACCGCGGGGACGGAGATCAGCCCCAGCATTTT.

This clone was detected once. V usage is TRBV15 and J usage is TRBJ2-3; 10 bases agree with TRBD1. This CDR3 comprises 14 residues. With 2 bases clipped from V and 6 bases from J, the junction kept 2 bases outside the gene matches. Germline CDR1 LNHNV, CDR2 YYDKDF (reference sequence). The CDR3 region has the DNA TGTGCCACCAGCAGAAGGACAGGGGGTGATACGCAGTATTTT. This sequence encodes CATSRRTGGDTQYF. Full variable domain (missing parts from reference TRBV15 and TRBJ2-3): DAMVIQNPRYQVTQFGKPVTLSCSQTLNHNVMYWYQQKSSQAPKLLFHYYDKDFNNEADTPDNFQSRRPNTSFCFLDIRSPGLGDTAMYLCATSRRTGGDTQYFGPGTRLTVL.

The chain employs TRBV6-2 or TRBV6-3 and TRBJ2-1; D gene unclear. V lost 4 bases and J lost 0, with 10 bases in between. The CDR3 contains 15 residues. Germline V CDR1 and CDR2: MNHEY, SVGEGT. The CDR3 nucleotides read TGTGCCAGCAGTTCACCACGGAGCTCCTACAATGAGCAGTTCTTC. It encodes CASSSPRSSYNEQFF.

The gene calls are TRBV6-5 and TRBJ1-5; maybe TRBD1 (6 bases). Trimming took off 7 bases at V and 0 bases at J, with 10 bases between the two ends. The CDR3 covers 14 residues. Germline-derived CDR1 and CDR2 are MNHEY and SVGAGI. DNA for the CDR3: TGTGCCAGCAAGACAGGTATTAGCAATCAGCCCCAGCATTTT. It encodes CASKTGISNQPQHF.

This chain links TRBV2 with TRBJ1-4, with TRBD1 as a possible D gene (5 bases). This CDR3 comprises 16 residues. CDR1 and CDR2 (germline): SNHLY, FYNNEI. Trimming pared 11 bases from V and 2 bases from J, leaving 21 bases between. CDR3 amino acids: CASSWGGRATNEKLFF. The CDR3 DNA sequence: TGTGCCTCCTCCTGGGGGGGTCGAGCGACTAATGAAAAACTGTTTTTT.

The rearrangement joins TRBV14 to TRBJ2-1; no firm D call. The germline V gene has CDR1 SGHDN and CDR2 FVKESK. V was trimmed by 2 bases and J by 2 bases, leaving 10 bases between them. CDR3 length: 15 amino acids. CDR3: CASSQTPVPYNEQFF. CDR3 nucleotides: TGTGCCAGCAGCCAAACCCCAGTTCCCTACAATGAGCAGTTCTTC.

V is TRBV24-1 and J is TRBJ2-3, with TRBD1 matching over 11 bases. Germline-derived CDR1 and CDR2 are KGHDR and SFDVKD. This CDR3 region has 16 residues. Trimming at V came to 7 bases and at J to 5 bases, leaving 10 bases not matched to a gene. The CDR3 coding sequence is TGTGCCACCAGGTCCGCCGGGACAGGGGGGCGAGATACGCAGTATTTT. This encodes CATRSAGTGGRDTQYF.

This chain connects TRBV7-3 to TRBJ1-6; no definite D call. The germline V and J ends were trimmed by 5 bases and 11 bases, with 13 bases remaining between them. The CDR3 spans 13 residues. The V gene's germline CDR1 is SGHTA and CDR2 FQGTGA. The CDR3 loop is CASSPVSGTPLHF. CDR3 DNA: TGTGCCAGCAGCCCTGTTTCGGGGACACCCCTCCACTTT. The full variable domain, rest sourced from reference TRBV7-3 and TRBJ1-6, is GAGVSQTPSNKVTEKGKYVELRCDPISGHTALYWYRQSLGQGPEFLIYFQGTGAADDSGLPNDRFFAVRPEGSVSTLKIQRTERGDSAVYLCASSPVSGTPLHFGNGTRLTVT.

In nucleotides, the CDR3 is TGTGCCAGCAGTCTTACTCCCGGACTAGGAGGTATAGATACGCAGTATTTT. Amino acids: CASSLTPGLGGIDTQYF. This rearrangement joins TRBV28 to TRBJ2-3; 7 bases match TRBD2. CDR1 and CDR2 (germline): MDHEN, SYDVKM. This CDR3 region has 17 residues. V trimming: 5 bases; J trimming: 5 bases; junction bases outside the gene matches: 16.

The chain is built from TRBV6-1 and TRBJ1-4; no definite D call. V dropped 2 bases and J dropped 6 bases, with 16 bases sitting between them. This CDR3 is built from 16 residues. CDR1 is MNHNS and CDR2 is SASEGT in the germline V gene. CDR3 protein: CASSEWVVAGYEKLFF. The CDR3 DNA follows: TGTGCCAGCAGTGAATGGGTGGTGGCGGGGTATGAAAAACTGTTTTTT.

This chain connects TRBV7-2 to TRBJ1-2; TRBD1 agrees at 8 bases. The V gene end was trimmed by 5 bases and the J gene end by 8 bases; junction bases not matched to a gene: 7. The CDR3 loop spans 13 amino acids. Per germline, CDR1 SGHTA and CDR2 FQGNSA. The DNA for the CDR3 is TGTGCCAGCAGCACGGACAGGGTCGGCGGCTACACCTTC. This sequence encodes CASSTDRVGGYTF.

This clone was counted a few times. This chain uses TRBV5-6 with TRBJ2-1, with 12 bases identical to TRBD2. After removal of 2 bases from V and 9 bases from J, the junction contained 12 bases not matched to a gene. The CDR3 consists of 17 residues. CDR1 and CDR2 (germline): SGHDT, YYEEEE. The CDR3 protein is CASSFASGGALVGEQFF. CDR3 DNA: TGTGCCAGCAGCTTTGCTAGCGGGGGGGCCTTGGTGGGTGAGCAGTTCTTC.

This clone has just a few counts. The CDR3 is CASSGRDGGLSTEAFF. CDR3 bases: TGTGCCAGCAGCGGTAGGGACGGCGGGTTGAGCACTGAAGCTTTCTTT. The J gene is TRBJ1-1, the V gene TRBV11-1; TRBD1 might be the D (5 bases). Germline CDR1 and CDR2: SGHAT and FQDESV (reference sequence). The CDR3 consists of 16 residues. With 5 bases removed from V and 4 bases from J, the gap between germline ends came to 20 bases.

Here the CDR3 DNA reads TGTGCCAGCAGCTGGGGACAGGGGATGGCTGGCTACACCTTC. Its protein is CASSWGQGMAGYTF. The genes are TRBV5-4 and TRBJ1-2, with 10 bases fitting TRBD1. J was trimmed by 7 bases and V by 3 bases; bases with no gene match: 6. Germline V lookup: CDR1 SGHNT, CDR2 YYREEE (reference sequence). There are 14 residues in the CDR3. Together with reference TRBV5-4 and TRBJ1-2, the CDR3 gives the full variable domain: ETGVTQSPTHLIKTRGQQVTLRCSSQSGHNTVSWYQQALGQGPQFIFQYYREEENGRGNFPPRFSGLQFPNYSSELNVNALELDDSALYLCASSWGQGMAGYTFGSGTRLTVV.

The chain recombines TRBV10-1 with TRBJ1-1; TRBD1 is a possible D gene (5 bases). Germline values: CDR1 WNHNN, CDR2 SYGVQD (reference sequence). This CDR3 has 13 amino acids. Deletions cut 7 bases from V and 4 bases from J, with 13 bases between. The CDR3, as DNA: TGCGCCAGCAAAGGACACCAAGGCACTGAAGCTTTCTTT. Its translation: CASKGHQGTEAFF.

The chain uses TRBV9 and TRBJ1-4; 9 nucleotides agree with TRBD1. The germline gives CDR1 SGDLS, CDR2 YYNGEE. This CDR3 has 16 amino acids. V shed 3 bases, J shed 5 bases, and the junction held 8 bases outside the gene matches. The DNA for the CDR3 is TGTGCCAGCAGCGGGGGAATCGGGACAGGGAATGAAAAACTGTTTTTT. Amino acids: CASSGGIGTGNEKLFF. Looking up the rest from reference TRBV9 and TRBJ1-4 gives the full variable domain: DSGVTQTPKHLITATGQRVTLRCSPRSGDLSVYWYQQSLDQGLQFLIQYYNGEERAKGNILERFSAQQFPDLHSELNLSSLELGDSALYFCASSGGIGTGNEKLFFGSGTQLSVL.

This clone was counted only a few times. V and J are TRBV5-1 and TRBJ2-1, with 9 nucleotides matching TRBD1. CDR1 and CDR2 from the germline V gene are SGHRS and YFSETQ. The ends lost 8 bases at V and 3 bases at J; junction bases unmatched: 9. This CDR3 spans 15 amino acids. The CDR3 DNA reads as TGCGCCAGTGATTCCGGGACAGGGAACTACAATGAGCAGTTCTTC. Amino acid sequence: CASDSGTGNYNEQFF. Variable domain in full (rest from reference TRBV5-1 and TRBJ2-1): KAGVTQTPRYLIKTRGQQVTLSCSPISGHRSVSWYQQTPGQGLQFLFEYFSETQRNKGNFPGRFSGRQFSNSRSEMNVSTLELGDSALYLCASDSGTGNYNEQFFGPGTRLTVL.

The chain has TRBV4-3 and TRBJ1-3; D unresolved. CDR1 and CDR2 from the germline V gene are LGHNA and YSLEER. The length of the CDR3 is 15 residues. V was trimmed by 1 base and J by 0 bases, leaving 7 bases between them. The CDR3: CASSQVLSSGNTIYF. The CDR3 DNA reads TGCGCCAGCAGCCAAGTTCTGTCCTCTGGAAACACCATATATTTT.

V gene TRBV6-5 combines with J gene TRBJ1-1; D ambiguous. V lost 6 bases and J 2 bases, leaving 7 bases between the germline ends. Germline loops: CDR1 MNHEY, CDR2 SVGAGI. CDR3 length: 12 amino acids. The CDR3 region is CASSRKNTEAFF. Here the CDR3 DNA reads TGTGCCAGCAGCCGTAAAAACACTGAAGCTTTCTTT.

The chain is built from TRBV15 and TRBJ2-7; D tentatively fits TRBD1 or TRBD2 (5 bases each). Germline V CDR1 and CDR2: LNHNV, YYDKDF (reference sequence). The germline V and J ends were trimmed by 0 bases and 2 bases, with 11 bases remaining between them. The CDR3 is 15 residues long. CDR3 protein: CATSRDRGVTYEQYV. In nucleotides, the CDR3 is TGTGCCACCAGCAGAGATCGAGGGGTGACCTACGAGCAGTACGTC.

This clone was observed a single time. The rearrangement links TRBV6-1 to TRBJ2-3; 7 positions match TRBD2. The V segment lost 4 bases and the J segment 4 bases; nucleotides outside the gene matches: 14. This CDR3 is built from 17 residues. From germline, CDR1 is MNHNS and CDR2 SASEGT. In DNA form, the CDR3 reads TGTGCCAGCAGTGCTGCAAGGCTGGGAGGGGAAGCAGATACGCAGTATTTT. Protein: CASSAARLGGEADTQYF.

Points on this clone: Within the sample, other DNA sequences also encode this same CDR3. J is TRBJ2-2 and V is TRBV19; weak D call: TRBD1 (5 bases). CDR3 length equals 14 residues. The germline V and J ends were trimmed by 7 bases and 1 base, with 10 bases remaining between them. Germline CDR1 reads LNHDA; CDR2 reads SQIVND (reference sequence). CDR3: CASNLGQNTGELFF. The CDR3 region has the DNA TGTGCCAGTAATTTGGGGCAGAACACCGGGGAGCTGTTTTTT. Together with reference TRBV19 and TRBJ2-2, the CDR3 gives the full variable domain: DGGITQSPKYLFRKEGQNVTLSCEQNLNHDAMYWYRQDPGQGLRLIYYSQIVNDFQKGDIAEGYSVSREKKESFPLTVTSAQKNPTAFYLCASNLGQNTGELFFGEGSRLTVL.

The rearrangement links TRBV27 to TRBJ1-2; tentatively, D is TRBD1 (5 bases). The CDR3 has 13 residues. The V gene lost 2 bases and the J gene lost 5 bases, with 9 bases spanning the gap. From germline, CDR1 is MNHEY and CDR2 SMNVEV (reference sequence). The CDR3 nucleotides are TGTGCCAGCAGTTTAACTGGGACTTATGGCTACACCTTC. Its protein product is CASSLTGTYGYTF.

The chain has TRBV7-8 and TRBJ1-1; perhaps TRBD1 as D (6 bases). CDR1 is SGHVS, CDR2 FQNEAQ, per germline. The CDR3 loop spans 15 amino acids. V was trimmed by 2 bases and J by 1 base, leaving 11 bases between them. CDR3 sequence: CASSLTGTSNTEAFF. The CDR3 region has the DNA TGTGCCAGCAGCTTAACCGGGACATCGAACACTGAAGCTTTCTTT. Together with reference TRBV7-8 and TRBJ1-1, the CDR3 gives the full variable domain: GAGVSQSPRYKVAKRGQDVALRCDPISGHVSLFWYQQALGQGPEFLTYFQNEAQLDKSGLPSDRFFAERPEGSVSTLKIQRTQQEDSAVYLCASSLTGTSNTEAFFGQGTRLTVV.